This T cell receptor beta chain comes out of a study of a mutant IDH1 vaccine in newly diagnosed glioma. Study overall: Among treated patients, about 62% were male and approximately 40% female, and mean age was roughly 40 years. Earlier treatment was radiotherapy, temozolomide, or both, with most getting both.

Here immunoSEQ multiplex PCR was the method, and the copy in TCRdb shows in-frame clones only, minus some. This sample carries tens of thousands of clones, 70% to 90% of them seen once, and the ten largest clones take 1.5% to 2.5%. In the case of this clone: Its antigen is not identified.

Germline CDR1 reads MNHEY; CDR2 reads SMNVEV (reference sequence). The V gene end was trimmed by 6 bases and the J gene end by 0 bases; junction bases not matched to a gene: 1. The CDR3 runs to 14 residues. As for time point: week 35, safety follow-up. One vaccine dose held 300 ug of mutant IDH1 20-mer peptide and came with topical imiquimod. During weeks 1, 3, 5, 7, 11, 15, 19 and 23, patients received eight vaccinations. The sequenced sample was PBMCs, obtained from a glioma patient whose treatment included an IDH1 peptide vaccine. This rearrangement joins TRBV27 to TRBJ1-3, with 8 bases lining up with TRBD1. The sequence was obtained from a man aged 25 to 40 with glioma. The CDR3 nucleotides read TGTGCCAGCAGGACAGGGGTCTCTGGAAACACCATATATTTT. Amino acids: CASRTGVSGNTIYF.